Listed below are T cell receptor beta chains from one sample, sequenced in a study of molecular identifiers for immune sequencing clone quantification. TCRdb reanalysed the PCR reads using MiXCR and keeps one entry per CDR3 protein. This table has hundreds of thousands of distinct CDR3 sequences, 20% appearing once. Sequenced input: naive CD8+ T cells from blood, with Jurkat cell RNA spiked in. The receptors were sampled from a human donor in good health. Some libraries in this study had Jurkat cell RNA spiked in. Both conserved end residues are part of each CDR3. The order of the fields is J gene, clone size, D gene, V gene, CDR3 DNA, CDR3 protein. D genes are given only for firm matches. The listing skips clone size in some rows; elsewhere it reads once, few, many or a size class.

j_gene: TRBJ2-5; abundance: many; d_gene: TRBD2; v_gene: TRBV24-1; CDR3nt: TGTGCCACCAGTGATCGAGCGGGAACACTCATAGAGACCCAGTACTTC; CDR3aa: CATSDRAGTLIETQYF
j_gene: TRBJ1-3; abundance: -; d_gene: -; v_gene: TRBV2; CDR3nt: TGTGCCAGCAAGGCGGGAGGAAACACCATATATTTT; CDR3aa: CASKAGGNTIYF
j_gene: TRBJ2-7; abundance: many; d_gene: -; v_gene: TRBV6-6; CDR3nt: TGTGCCACCCGGACAGAGTACGAGCAGTACTTC; CDR3aa: CATRTEYEQYF
j_gene: TRBJ2-3; abundance: -; d_gene: -; v_gene: TRBV9; CDR3nt: TGTGCCAGCAGCGAGGACGGATTTAGCACAGATACGCAGTATTTT; CDR3aa: CASSEDGFSTDTQYF
j_gene: TRBJ1-2; abundance: few; d_gene: -; v_gene: TRBV7-9; CDR3nt: TGTGCCAGCAGCCCCGGGACCGCCTATACAAGAGGCTACACCTTC; CDR3aa: CASSPGTAYTRGYTF
j_gene: TRBJ1-5; abundance: many; d_gene: TRBD1; v_gene: TRBV6-4; CDR3nt: TGTGCCAGCAAAACAGGGGAGAAGTTTAATATCTATCAGCCCCAGCATTTT; CDR3aa: CASKTGEKFNIYQPQHF
j_gene: TRBJ2-7; abundance: many; d_gene: TRBD1; v_gene: TRBV6-5; CDR3nt: TGTGCCAGCAGCGGGACAGGGGGCGTCCACGAGCAGTACTTC; CDR3aa: CASSGTGGVHEQYF
j_gene: TRBJ2-7; abundance: many; d_gene: -; v_gene: TRBV7-2; CDR3nt: TGTGCCAGCAGCTCAGTTTGGGTAAGCTCCTACGAGCAGTACTTC; CDR3aa: CASSSVWVSSYEQYF
j_gene: TRBJ2-1; abundance: -; d_gene: -; v_gene: TRBV5-1; CDR3nt: TGCGCCAGCAGCTTGGAAAAACAGGGAACGCTTACCTTCAATGAGCAGTTCTTC; CDR3aa: CASSLEKQGTLTFNEQFF
j_gene: TRBJ1-5; abundance: many; d_gene: -; v_gene: TRBV13; CDR3nt: TGTGCCAGCAGCCAAAACAGGGAGGTTCAGCCCCAGCATTTT; CDR3aa: CASSQNREVQPQHF
j_gene: TRBJ2-5; abundance: many; d_gene: TRBD2; v_gene: TRBV9; CDR3nt: TGTGCCAGCAGCGTAGGGGAGCGGGGGCATCTTCAGGAGACCCAGTACTTC; CDR3aa: CASSVGERGHLQETQYF
j_gene: TRBJ2-1; abundance: many; d_gene: -; v_gene: TRBV6-5; CDR3nt: TGTGCCAGCAGTATTAGAGAGCTGGGTGAGCAGTTCTTC; CDR3aa: CASSIRELGEQFF